This T cell receptor (beta chain) was obtained from a study of blood T cell repertoires in COVID-19. Study details: Samples taken during acute and convalescent COVID-19 were collected in the United States, Italy and Spain. Nucleic acid was either cDNA or gDNA, and it came from T cells, B-cell-depleted T cells, or PBMCs.

Germline loops: CDR1 LGHDT, CDR2 YNNKEL (reference sequence). Deletions cut 1 base from V and 8 bases from J, with 5 bases between. This CDR3 has 11 amino acids. In the original processing: Estimation of nucleated cell counts was performed using reference gene primer amplification. Clones were read by immunoSEQ multiplex PCR, and TCRdb kept only the in-frame ones, dropping some. V and J calls and clone size are those listed in that table; D and trimming were worked out from the DNA. Here the sample spans about 270,000 clones, roughly 84% being singletons. The TCR sequence derives from a woman aged 18 to 35 with acute or convalescent COVID-19. The sequencing sample was made of peripheral blood. The J gene is TRBJ1-2, the V gene TRBV3-1 (or the pseudogene TRBV3-2); D unresolved. CDR3 coding DNA: TGTGCCAGCAGCCAAGGGCTGGGCTACACCTTC. It codes for CASSQGLGYTF.